This T cell receptor beta chain was sequenced for a study of siplizumab effects on memory and regulatory T cells. The study's findings and limits: Suppressive function of proliferating Tregs from siplizumab cultures was not confirmed. Naive or memory phenotype was unassignable for roughly 75-95% of proliferating CD4+ or CD8+ clones. Naive T cells seemed more diverse than memory cells; they also seemed major alloresponse contributors.

Approximately 100,000 TCR templates were assayed per sample. The data were produced by immunoSEQ multiplex PCR, yet TCRdb's version contains in-frame clones alone and is incomplete. This repertoire shows roughly 92,000 clones, over 90% found once; its top ten account for roughly 1.3%. A remark on this clone: Its target is unknown.

This CDR3 comprises 15 residues. Trimming shortened V by 6 bases and J by 5 bases, and 20 bases separated the two germline ends. Germline CDR1 KGHSH, CDR2 LQKENI. The sequence came from a human donor in good health. The rearrangement links TRBV18 to TRBJ2-7; D ambiguous. Sequencing used non-Treg CD4+ T cells sorted from blood. The CDR3 reads CASSRGSTAPHEQYF. The CDR3 coding sequence is TGTGCCAGCTCTCGTGGTTCTACGGCTCCCCACGAGCAGTACTTC.